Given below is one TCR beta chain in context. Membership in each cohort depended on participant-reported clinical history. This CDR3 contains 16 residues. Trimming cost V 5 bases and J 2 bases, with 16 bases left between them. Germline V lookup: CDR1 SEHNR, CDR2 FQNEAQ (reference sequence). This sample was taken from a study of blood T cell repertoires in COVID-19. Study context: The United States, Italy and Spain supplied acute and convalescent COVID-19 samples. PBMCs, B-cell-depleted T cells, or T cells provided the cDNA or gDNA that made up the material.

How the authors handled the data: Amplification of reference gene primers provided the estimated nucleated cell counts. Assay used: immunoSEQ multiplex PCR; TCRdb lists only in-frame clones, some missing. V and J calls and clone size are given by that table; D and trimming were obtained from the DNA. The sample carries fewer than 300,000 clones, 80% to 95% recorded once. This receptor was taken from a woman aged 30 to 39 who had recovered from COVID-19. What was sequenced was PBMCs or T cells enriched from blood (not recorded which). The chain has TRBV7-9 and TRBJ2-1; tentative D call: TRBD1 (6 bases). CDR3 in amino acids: CASSPQGQIAYNEQFF. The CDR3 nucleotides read TGTGCCAGCAGCCCACAAGGACAGATTGCCTACAATGAGCAGTTCTTC.